The entry below gives a single T cell receptor (beta chain) sequence along with its context. TCRdb's copy holds only in-frame clones and misses some; the assay was immunoSEQ multiplex PCR. The data show about 43,000 clones, with 85% to 90% seen just once and 13% to 15% held by the top ten. The CDR3 spans 13 residues. V was shortened by 3 bases and J by 12 bases, with 16 bases between the two germline ends. CDR1 SGDLS and CDR2 YYNGEE come from the germline V gene. The sample originates from a study of PD-L1 blockade in urothelial cancer. Study overall: Anywhere from 0 to 3 prior chemotherapy regimens had been received by patients. Samples of blood were analyzed 3 weeks (second dose) and 6 weeks after treatment start.

This sample comprised PBMCs, obtained around atezolizumab (anti-PD-L1) treatment. The rearrangement links TRBV9 to TRBJ2-1, with a possible D match to TRBD1 (6 bases). The sequence was collected from a woman aged 55-70 years with urothelial cancer. The CDR3 DNA follows: TGTGCCAGCAGCGCACGACAACAGGGTTGGCAGTTCTTC. Protein: CASSARQQGWQFF.